Each of the 9 T cell receptor beta chains below was sequenced from the same sample in a study of liver allograft versus peripheral blood T cells. On the study more broadly: Transplanted-liver T cell receptor repertoires were compared with recipients' peripheral blood repertoires.

From the reads, TCRdb called clonotypes with MiXCR, one entry per CDR3 protein. Of around 10,000 distinct CDR3 sequences in the sample, approximately 19% were seen once. The receptors here all came from a human patient who had a liver transplant. The graft donor may account for some of the T cells.

This clonotype was counted between two and nine times. The genes are TRBV6-6 and TRBJ2-2, with TRBD2 matching over 15 bases. CDR3 length: 18 amino acids. Losses at the gene ends were 9 bases for V and 5 bases for J; bases not matched to a gene: 13. The germline V gene encodes CDR1 MNHNY and CDR2 SVGAGI (reference sequence). CDR3 sequence: CASSGRTSGGVGTGELFF. DNA of the CDR3: TGTGCCAGTTCCGGCCGGACTAGCGGGGGGGTGGGAACCGGGGAGCTGTTTTTT.

Ten or more counts support this clonotype. The chain is built from TRBV27 and TRBJ2-7; perhaps TRBD2 as D (5 bases). V dropped 3 bases and J dropped 0 bases, with 9 bases sitting between them. CDR1 is MNHEY and CDR2 is SMNVEV in the germline V gene (reference sequence). The CDR3 has 14 amino acids. CDR3 bases: TGTGCCAGCAGTTTGATTAGCGACTCCTACGAGCAGTACTTC. Amino acid sequence: CASSLISDSYEQYF.

Judged by abundance, this clonotype is medium-sized (0.01 to 0.1%). The chain combines TRBV19 with TRBJ2-2; 10 nucleotides match TRBD1. CDR1 is LNHDA, CDR2 SQIVND, per germline (reference sequence). The CDR3 loop spans 15 amino acids. Losses at the gene ends were 5 bases for V and 5 bases for J; bases not matched to a gene: 5. CDR3 DNA: TGTGCCAGTAGTGAGACAGGGGGCAATACCGGGGAGCTGTTTTTT. This translates into CASSETGGNTGELFF.

The sample holds many counts of this clonotype. The chain recombines TRBV19 with TRBJ2-3; 7 bases are shared with TRBD2. Trimming cost V 1 base and J 6 bases; bases outside gene matches: 10. The CDR3 spans 16 residues. Germline V lookup: CDR1 LNHDA, CDR2 SQIVND (reference sequence). CDR3 in DNA: TGTGCCAGTAGTATAGGTGCGACGGGGGGACTTGATACGCAGTATTTT. Translating gives CASSIGATGGLDTQYF. Looking up the rest from reference TRBV19 and TRBJ2-3 gives the full variable domain: DGGITQSPKYLFRKEGQNVTLSCEQNLNHDAMYWYRQDPGQGLRLIYYSQIVNDFQKGDIAEGYSVSREKKESFPLTVTSAQKNPTAFYLCASSIGATGGLDTQYFGPGTRLTVL.

This clonotype is medium-sized (0.01 to 0.1%) by share. The rearrangement links TRBV18 to TRBJ2-5, with TRBD1 as a possible D gene (6 bases). V lost 3 bases and J 5 bases, leaving 10 bases between the germline ends. CDR3 length: 13 residues. Germline V gene lookup returns CDR1 KGHSH and CDR2 LQKENI. The CDR3 nucleotides are TGTGCCAGCTCACCTGGGGGCCGGGAGACCCAGTACTTC. Its protein is CASSPGGRETQYF. Combining the CDR3 with reference TRBV18 and TRBJ2-5 gives the whole variable domain NAGVMQNPRHLVRRRGQEARLRCSPMKGHSHVYWYRQLPEEGLKFMVYLQKENIIDESGMPKERFSAEFPKEGPSILRIQQVVRGDSAAYFCASSPGGRETQYFGPGTRLLVL.

The chain links TRBV6-5 to TRBJ2-7, with D uncertain. This CDR3 is built from 15 residues. From germline, CDR1 is MNHEY and CDR2 SVGAGI. V was cut by 0 bases and J by 0 bases, with 9 bases left in between. CDR3 region: CASSYSRVTSYEQYF. DNA for the CDR3: TGTGCCAGCAGTTACTCTAGGGTGACCTCCTACGAGCAGTACTTC.

Notes on this clonotype: Just one base apart from a much larger clone, this may be a read error. This chain uses TRBV7-9 with TRBJ2-5; 12 nucleotides match TRBD2. V lost 9 bases to trimming and J lost 2 bases; unmatched junction nucleotides: 19. This CDR3 region has 19 residues. CDR1 is SEHNR and CDR2 is FQNEAQ in the germline V gene (reference sequence). The CDR3 coding sequence is TGTGCCAGTCGCCAGGGGCTAGCGGGAGGGACCCACCAGCAAGAGACCCAGTACTTC. This encodes CASRQGLAGGTHQQETQYF.

This clonotype qualifies as large. The rearrangement links TRBV29-1 to TRBJ1-1; a possible D gene is TRBD1 (5 bases). The V gene lost 0 bases and the J gene lost 11 bases, with 13 bases spanning the gap. Germline V CDR1 and CDR2: SQVTM, ANQGSEA. The CDR3 contains 12 residues. The CDR3 is CSVEDGGVEAFF. The DNA for the CDR3 is TGCAGCGTTGAAGACGGGGGGGTCGAGGCTTTCTTT.

This clonotype was observed at least ten times. The genes are TRBV9 and TRBJ1-6; D ambiguous. The ends were cut back, 4 bases at V and 7 bases at J, with 18 bases in the middle. The CDR3 extends over 16 amino acids. Germline V gene data show CDR1 as SGDLS and CDR2 as YYNGEE. CDR3 sequence (DNA): TGTGCCAGCAGCCCTAGTTGGGAGGGTGGCAATTCACCCCTCCACTTT. This encodes CASSPSWEGGNSPLHF.